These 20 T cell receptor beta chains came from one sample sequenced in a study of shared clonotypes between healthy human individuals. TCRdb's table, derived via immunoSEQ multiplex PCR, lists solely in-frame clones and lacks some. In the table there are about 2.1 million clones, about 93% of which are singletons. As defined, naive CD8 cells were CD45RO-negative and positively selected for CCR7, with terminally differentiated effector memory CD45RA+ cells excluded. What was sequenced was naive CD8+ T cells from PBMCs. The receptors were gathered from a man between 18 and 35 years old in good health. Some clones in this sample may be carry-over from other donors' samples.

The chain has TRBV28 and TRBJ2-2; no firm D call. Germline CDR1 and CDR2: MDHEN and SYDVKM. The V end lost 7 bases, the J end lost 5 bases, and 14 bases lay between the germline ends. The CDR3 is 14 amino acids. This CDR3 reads CASTPAGWTGELFF. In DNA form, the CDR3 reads TGTGCCAGCACTCCGGCAGGCTGGACCGGGGAGCTGTTTTTT.

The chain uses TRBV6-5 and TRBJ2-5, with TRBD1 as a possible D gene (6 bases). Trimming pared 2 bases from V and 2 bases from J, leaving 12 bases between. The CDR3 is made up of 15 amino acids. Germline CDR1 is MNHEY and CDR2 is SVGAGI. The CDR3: CASSYTRGPQETQYF. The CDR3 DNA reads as TGTGCCAGCAGTTACACCAGGGGCCCTCAAGAGACCCAGTACTTC.

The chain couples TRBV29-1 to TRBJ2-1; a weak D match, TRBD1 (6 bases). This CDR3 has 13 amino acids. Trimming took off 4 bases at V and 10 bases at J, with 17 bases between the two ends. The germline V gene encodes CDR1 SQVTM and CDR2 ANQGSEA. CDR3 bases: TGCAGCGTTGGTGGGGGCGCGGAGGTGGAGCAGTTCTTC. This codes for CSVGGGAEVEQFF.

CDR3 DNA: TGTGCCAGCAGTTTATCGCACCGCCAGGGCAATCAGCCCCAGCATTTT. This translates into CASSLSHRQGNQPQHF. The chain uses TRBV27 and TRBJ1-5; D not resolved. Between the trimmed V and J ends, which lost 0 bases and 2 bases, there was a span of 11 bases. Germline loops: CDR1 MNHEY, CDR2 SMNVEV (reference sequence). There are 16 residues in the CDR3.

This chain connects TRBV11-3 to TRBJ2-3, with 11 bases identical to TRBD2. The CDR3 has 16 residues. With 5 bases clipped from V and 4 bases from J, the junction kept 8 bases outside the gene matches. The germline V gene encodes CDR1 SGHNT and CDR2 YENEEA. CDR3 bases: TGTGCCAGCAGCCCCAGGACTAGCGGGCCCCCAGATACGCAGTATTTT. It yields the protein CASSPRTSGPPDTQYF.

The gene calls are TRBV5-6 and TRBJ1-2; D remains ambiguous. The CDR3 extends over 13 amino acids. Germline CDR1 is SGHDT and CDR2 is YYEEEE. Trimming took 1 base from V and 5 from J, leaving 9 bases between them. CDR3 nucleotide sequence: TGTGCCAGCAGCTTGAGCCGAGCTTATGGCTACACCTTC. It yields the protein CASSLSRAYGYTF.

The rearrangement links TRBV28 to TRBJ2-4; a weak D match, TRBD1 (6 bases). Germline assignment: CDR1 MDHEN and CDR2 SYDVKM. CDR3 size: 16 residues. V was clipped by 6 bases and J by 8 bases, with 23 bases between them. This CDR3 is CASSRVEGESYDIQYF. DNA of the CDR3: TGTGCCAGCAGCCGCGTTGAGGGGGAAAGTTATGACATTCAGTACTTC.

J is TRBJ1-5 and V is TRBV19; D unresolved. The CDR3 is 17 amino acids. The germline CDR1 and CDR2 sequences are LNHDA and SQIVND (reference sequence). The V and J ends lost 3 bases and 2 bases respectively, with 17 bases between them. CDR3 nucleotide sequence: TGTGCCAGTAGTATGGAGGGCCTAGGGCTGGGCAATCAGCCCCAGCATTTT. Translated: CASSMEGLGLGNQPQHF.

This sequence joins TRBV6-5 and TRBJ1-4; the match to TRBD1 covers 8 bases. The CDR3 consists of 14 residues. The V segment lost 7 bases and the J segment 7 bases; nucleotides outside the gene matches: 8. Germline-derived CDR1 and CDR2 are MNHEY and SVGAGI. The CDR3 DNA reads TGTGCCAGCATCGCGACAGGGGCCCCTGAAAAACTGTTTTTT. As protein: CASIATGAPEKLFF.

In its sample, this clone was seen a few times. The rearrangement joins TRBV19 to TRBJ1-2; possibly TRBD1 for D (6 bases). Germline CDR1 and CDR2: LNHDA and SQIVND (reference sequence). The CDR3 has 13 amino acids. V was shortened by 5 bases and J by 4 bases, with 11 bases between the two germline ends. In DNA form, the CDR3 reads TGTGCCAGTAGTGCTGGGGGCTCCTATGGCTACACCTTC. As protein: CASSAGGSYGYTF.

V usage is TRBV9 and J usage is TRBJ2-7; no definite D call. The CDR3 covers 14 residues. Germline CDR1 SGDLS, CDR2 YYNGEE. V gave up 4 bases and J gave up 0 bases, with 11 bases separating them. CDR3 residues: CASSSQEVSYEQYF. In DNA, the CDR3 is TGTGCCAGCAGCTCCCAAGAAGTCTCCTACGAGCAGTACTTC.

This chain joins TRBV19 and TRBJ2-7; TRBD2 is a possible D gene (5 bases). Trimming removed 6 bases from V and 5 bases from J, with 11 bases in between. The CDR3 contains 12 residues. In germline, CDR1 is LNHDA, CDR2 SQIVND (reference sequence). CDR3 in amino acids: CASSRDYHEQYF. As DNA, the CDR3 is TGTGCCAGTAGCAGAGACTACCACGAGCAGTACTTC.

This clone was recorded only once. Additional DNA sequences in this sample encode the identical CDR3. The CDR3: CSARTEAFF. As DNA, the CDR3 is TGCAGTGCACGAACTGAAGCTTTCTTT. The chain carries TRBV20-1 and TRBJ1-1; the D is unclear. CDR3 length: 9 residues. CDR1 DFQATT and CDR2 SNEGSKA come from the germline V gene (reference sequence). Trimming took 6 bases from V and 5 from J, leaving 4 bases between them.

The CDR3 loop is CASSPPGGGAGAEDTQYF. The CDR3 DNA is TGTGCCAGCAGCCCCCCGGGCGGTGGAGCGGGAGCTGAAGATACGCAGTATTTT. The J gene is TRBJ2-3, the V gene TRBV13; 8 bases match TRBD2. Germline CDR1 and CDR2: PRHDT and FYEKMQ (reference sequence). There are 18 residues in the CDR3. J lost 5 bases, V lost 5 bases, and 18 bases had no gene match.

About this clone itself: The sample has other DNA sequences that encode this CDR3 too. Here the CDR3 DNA reads TGTGCCAGCAGTTCCCCGAGGGAGGCCACCTACAATGAGCAGTTCTTC. Translating it yields CASSSPREATYNEQFF. The V and J genes are TRBV28 and TRBJ2-1, with D maybe TRBD2 (6 bases). The V gene lost 4 bases and the J gene lost 2 bases, with 15 bases spanning the gap. The CDR3 runs to 16 residues. The germline CDR1 and CDR2 sequences are MDHEN and SYDVKM.

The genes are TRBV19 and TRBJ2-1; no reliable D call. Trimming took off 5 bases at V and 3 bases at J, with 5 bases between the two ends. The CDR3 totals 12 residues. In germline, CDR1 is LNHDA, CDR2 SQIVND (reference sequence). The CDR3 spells CASSPFYNEQFF. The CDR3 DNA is TGTGCCAGTAGTCCTTTCTACAATGAGCAGTTCTTC.

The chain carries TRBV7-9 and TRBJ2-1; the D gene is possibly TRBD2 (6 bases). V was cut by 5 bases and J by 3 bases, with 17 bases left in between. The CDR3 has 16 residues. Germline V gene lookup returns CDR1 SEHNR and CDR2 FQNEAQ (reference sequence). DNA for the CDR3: TGTGCCAGCAGCCCTATAGCGGAGCCGGGCTACAATGAGCAGTTCTTC. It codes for CASSPIAEPGYNEQFF.

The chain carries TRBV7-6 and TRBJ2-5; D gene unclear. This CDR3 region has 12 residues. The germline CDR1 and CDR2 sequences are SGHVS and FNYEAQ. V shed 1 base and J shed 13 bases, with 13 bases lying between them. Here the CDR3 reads CASSLGQAPRYF. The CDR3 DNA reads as TGTGCCAGCAGCTTAGGGCAGGCCCCGAGGTACTTC. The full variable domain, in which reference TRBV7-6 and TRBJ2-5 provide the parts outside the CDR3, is GAGVSQSPRYKVTKRGQDVALRCDPISGHVSLYWYRQALGQGPEFLTYFNYEAQQDKSGLPNDRFSAERPEGSISTLTIQRTEQRDSAMYRCASSLGQAPRYFGPGTRLLVL.

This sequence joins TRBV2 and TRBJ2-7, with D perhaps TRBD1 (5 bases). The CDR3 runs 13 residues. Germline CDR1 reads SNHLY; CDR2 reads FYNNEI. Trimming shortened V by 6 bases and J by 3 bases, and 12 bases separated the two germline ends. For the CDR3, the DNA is TGTGCCAGCAGACGTATCAGGGACTACGAGCAGTACTTC. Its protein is CASRRIRDYEQYF. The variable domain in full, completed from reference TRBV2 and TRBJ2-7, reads EPEVTQTPSHQVTQMGQEVILRCVPISNHLYFYWYRQILGQKVEFLVSFYNNEISEKSEIFDDQFSVERPDGSNFTLKIRSTKLEDSAMYFCASRRIRDYEQYFGPGTRLTVT.

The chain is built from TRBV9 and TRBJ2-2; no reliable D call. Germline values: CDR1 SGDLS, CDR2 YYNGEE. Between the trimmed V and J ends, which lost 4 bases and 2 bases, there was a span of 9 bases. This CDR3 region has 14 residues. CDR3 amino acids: CASSQGFNTGELFF. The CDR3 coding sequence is TGTGCCAGCAGCCAAGGGTTCAACACCGGGGAGCTGTTTTTT.